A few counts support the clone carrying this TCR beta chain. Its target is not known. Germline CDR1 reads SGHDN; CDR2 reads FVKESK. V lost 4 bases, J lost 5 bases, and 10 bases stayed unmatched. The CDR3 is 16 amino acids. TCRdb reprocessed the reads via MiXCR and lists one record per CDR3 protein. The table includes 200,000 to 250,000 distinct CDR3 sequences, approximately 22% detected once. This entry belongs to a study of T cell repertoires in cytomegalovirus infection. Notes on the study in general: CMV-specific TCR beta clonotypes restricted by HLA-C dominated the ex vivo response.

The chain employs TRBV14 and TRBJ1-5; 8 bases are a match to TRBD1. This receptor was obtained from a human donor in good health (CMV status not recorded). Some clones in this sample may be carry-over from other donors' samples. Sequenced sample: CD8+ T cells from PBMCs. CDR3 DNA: TGTGCCAGCAGCCCCTACGGACAGGGCCCGGATCAGCCCCAGCATTTT. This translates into CASSPYGQGPDQPQHF.